This T cell receptor beta chain stems from a study of Graves' ophthalmopathy and Graves' hyperthyroidism. Study background: Peripheral blood (taken before any treatment) was collected at initial diagnosis. Broader study findings: Blood also held most thyroid clonotypes expanded above 0.001 frequency.

Each hyperthyroidism patient was newly diagnosed, with under 2 months' duration, and aged 18 to 65. Pregnancy or lactation, uncontrolled infections and other autoimmune diseases were grounds for excluding patients. As to this clonotype: What it binds is unknown.

Researchers took RNA transcripts and amplified TCR beta CDR3 regions from them. The library came from an HTBI-primed first-round RT-PCR and a second-round multiplex PCR. Each CDR3 protein gets one entry after TCRdb re-called the multiplex PCR reads with MiXCR. The profile shows a few hundred thousand distinct CDR3 sequences, about 18% of them singletons. This TCR derives from an adult woman with stable Graves' hyperthyroidism. Sequencing input: peripheral blood.

Here the CDR3 DNA reads TGTGCCAGCGGCAAAAGCGGGAGGGTGGATACGCAGTATTTT. Its translation: CASGKSGRVDTQYF. The chain has TRBV27 and TRBJ2-3; TRBD2 matches 10 bases. Germline lookup yields CDR1 MNHEY and CDR2 SMNVEV (reference sequence). The CDR3 length is 14 residues. V shed 8 bases, J shed 6 bases, and the junction held 8 bases outside the gene matches.